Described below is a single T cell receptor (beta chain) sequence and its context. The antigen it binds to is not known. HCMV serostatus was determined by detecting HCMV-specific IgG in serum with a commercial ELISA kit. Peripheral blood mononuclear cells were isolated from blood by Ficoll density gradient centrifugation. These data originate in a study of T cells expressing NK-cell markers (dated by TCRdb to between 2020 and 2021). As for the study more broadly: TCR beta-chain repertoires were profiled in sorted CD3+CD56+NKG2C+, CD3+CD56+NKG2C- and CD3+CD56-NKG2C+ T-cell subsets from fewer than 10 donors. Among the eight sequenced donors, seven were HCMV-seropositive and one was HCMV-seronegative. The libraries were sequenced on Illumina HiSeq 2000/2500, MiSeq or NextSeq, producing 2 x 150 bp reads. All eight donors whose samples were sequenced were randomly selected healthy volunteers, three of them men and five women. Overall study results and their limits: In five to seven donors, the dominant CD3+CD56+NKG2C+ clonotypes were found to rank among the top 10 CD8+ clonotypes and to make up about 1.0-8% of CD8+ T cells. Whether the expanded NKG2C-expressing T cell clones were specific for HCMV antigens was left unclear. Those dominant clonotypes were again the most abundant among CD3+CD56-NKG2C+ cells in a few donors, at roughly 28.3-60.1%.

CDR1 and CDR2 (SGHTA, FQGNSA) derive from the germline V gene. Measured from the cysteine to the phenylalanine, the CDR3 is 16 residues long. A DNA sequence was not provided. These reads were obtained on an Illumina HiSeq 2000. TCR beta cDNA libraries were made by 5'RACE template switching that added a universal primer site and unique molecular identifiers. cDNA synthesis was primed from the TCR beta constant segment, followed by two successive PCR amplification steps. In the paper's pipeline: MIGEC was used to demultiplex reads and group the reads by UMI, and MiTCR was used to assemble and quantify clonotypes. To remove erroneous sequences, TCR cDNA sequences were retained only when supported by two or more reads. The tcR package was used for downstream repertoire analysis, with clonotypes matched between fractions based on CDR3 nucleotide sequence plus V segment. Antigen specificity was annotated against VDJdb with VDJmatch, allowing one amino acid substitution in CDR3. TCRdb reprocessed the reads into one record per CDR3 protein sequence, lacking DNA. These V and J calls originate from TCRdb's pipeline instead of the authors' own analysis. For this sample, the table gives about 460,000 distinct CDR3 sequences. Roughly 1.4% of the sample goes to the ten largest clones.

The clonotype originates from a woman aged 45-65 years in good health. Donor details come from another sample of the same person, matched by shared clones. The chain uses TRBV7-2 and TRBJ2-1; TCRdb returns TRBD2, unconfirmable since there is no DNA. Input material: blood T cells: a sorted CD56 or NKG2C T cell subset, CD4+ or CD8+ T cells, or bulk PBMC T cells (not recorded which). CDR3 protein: CASSLAGGRLGNEQFF.